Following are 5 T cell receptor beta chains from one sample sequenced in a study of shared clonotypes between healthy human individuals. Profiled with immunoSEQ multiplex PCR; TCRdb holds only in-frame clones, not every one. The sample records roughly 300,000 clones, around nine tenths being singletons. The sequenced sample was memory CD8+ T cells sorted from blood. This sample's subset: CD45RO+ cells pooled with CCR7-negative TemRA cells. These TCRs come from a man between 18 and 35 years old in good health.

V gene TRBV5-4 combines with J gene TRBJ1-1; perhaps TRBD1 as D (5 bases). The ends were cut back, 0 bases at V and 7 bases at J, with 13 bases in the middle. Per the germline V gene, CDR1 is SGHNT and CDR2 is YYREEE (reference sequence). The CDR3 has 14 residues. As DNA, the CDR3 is TGTGCCAGCAGCTTGGTCGGGGGAGTGCGTGAAGCTTTCTTT. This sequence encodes CASSLVGGVREAFF.

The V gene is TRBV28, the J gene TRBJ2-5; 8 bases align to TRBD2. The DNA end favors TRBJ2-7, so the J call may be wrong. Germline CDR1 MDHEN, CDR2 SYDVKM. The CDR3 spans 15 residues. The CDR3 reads CASRISGRGYYEQYF. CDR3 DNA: TGTGCCAGCAGAATAAGCGGGAGAGGGTACTACGAGCAGTACTTC.

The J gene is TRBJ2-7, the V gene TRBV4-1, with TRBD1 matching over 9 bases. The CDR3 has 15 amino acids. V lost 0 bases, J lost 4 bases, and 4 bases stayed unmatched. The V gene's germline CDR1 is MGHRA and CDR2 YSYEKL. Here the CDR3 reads CASSQERDRVYEQYF. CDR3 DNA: TGCGCCAGCAGCCAAGAAAGGGACAGGGTGTACGAGCAGTACTTC.

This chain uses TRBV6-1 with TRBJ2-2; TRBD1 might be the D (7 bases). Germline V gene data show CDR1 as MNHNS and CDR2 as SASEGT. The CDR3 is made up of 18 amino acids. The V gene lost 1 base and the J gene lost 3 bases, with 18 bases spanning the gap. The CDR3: CASSEEAGGSFYTGELFF. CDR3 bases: TGTGCCAGCAGTGAAGAGGCAGGGGGGAGTTTTTACACCGGGGAGCTGTTTTTT.

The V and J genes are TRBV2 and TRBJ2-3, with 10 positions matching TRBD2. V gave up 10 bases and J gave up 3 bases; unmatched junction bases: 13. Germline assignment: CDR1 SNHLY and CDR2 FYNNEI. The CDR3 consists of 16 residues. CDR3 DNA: TGTGCCACCCCGGCGGAAGGACTAGCGGTGACAGATACGCAGTATTTT. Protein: CATPAEGLAVTDTQYF.